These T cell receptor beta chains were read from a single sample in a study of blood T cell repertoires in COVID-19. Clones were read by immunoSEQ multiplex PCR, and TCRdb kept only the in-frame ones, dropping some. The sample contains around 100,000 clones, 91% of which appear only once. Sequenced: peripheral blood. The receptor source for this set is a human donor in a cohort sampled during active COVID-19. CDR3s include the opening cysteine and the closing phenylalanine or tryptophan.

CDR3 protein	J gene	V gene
CATSRETGSVGPQHF	TRBJ1-5	TRBV15
CASSLDRPNTEAFF	TRBJ1-1	TRBV5-6
CASSSPLRENEQFF	TRBJ2-1	TRBV5-4
CASSFGSGSYEQYF	TRBJ2-7	TRBV27
CASTRTGSLGYGYTF	TRBJ1-2	TRBV27
CASSSLPFEQYF	TRBJ2-7	TRBV13
CAISAGAGGVETQYF	TRBJ2-5	TRBV10-3
CASSSVPERGDTEAFF	TRBJ1-1	TRBV4-2
CASSLFAGSNTEAFF	TRBJ1-1	TRBV27
CSVVATIAKNIQYF	TRBJ2-4	TRBV29-1
CASSSPTLSSYEQYF	TRBJ2-7	TRBV6-6
CASRPDRTGGYTF	TRBJ1-2	TRBV6-5
CASSPAPGTVYEQYF	TRBJ2-7	TRBV28
CASSPAGTGGAPGANVLTF	TRBJ2-6	TRBV9
CASSLALVESLGNTIYF	TRBJ1-3	TRBV7-9
CASSVLQGSNEQFF	TRBJ2-1	TRBV7-9
CASSLRTGVEQFF	TRBJ2-1	TRBV12-3/TRBV12-4
CASRRTGLNIQYF	TRBJ2-4	TRBV27
CASSPKRDISTDTQYF	TRBJ2-3	TRBV7-8
CASSSLTSGWTGELFF	TRBJ2-2	TRBV5-6
CASSFTGTANTEAFF	TRBJ1-1	TRBV7-2
CASSPGQNYGYTF	TRBJ1-2	TRBV5-6
CASRRGTLESTQYF	TRBJ2-5	TRBV12-2
CASRFQGIDGYTF	TRBJ1-2	TRBV12-3/TRBV12-4
CASSEVAGWTEAFF	TRBJ1-1	TRBV6-1
CASSPRGHSNNEQFF	TRBJ2-1	TRBV5-4
CASSPGGVFSYEQYF	TRBJ2-7	TRBV6-2/TRBV6-3
CASSQEASQETQYF	TRBJ2-5	TRBV3-1/TRBV3-2
CASSQRGQGVEESNQPQHF	TRBJ1-5	TRBV3-1/TRBV3-2
CASSLGLAGRTQYF	TRBJ2-5	TRBV5-6
CASSLTGKTEAFF	TRBJ1-1	TRBV27
CASSPRENEQFF	TRBJ2-1	TRBV18
CASRRESVYNEQFF	TRBJ2-1	TRBV5-4
CASSYTSGGYEQYF	TRBJ2-7	TRBV6-2/TRBV6-3
CASSRWTSGSPDEQFF	TRBJ2-1	TRBV4-3
CASSRVTGGNTEAFF	TRBJ1-1	TRBV27
CASSRGGAGASYNEQFF	TRBJ2-1	TRBV4-3
CASSYLEGTDTQYF	TRBJ2-3	TRBV5-1
CASSTQTGEDNYGYTF	TRBJ1-2	TRBV19
CASSKYSPDSNQPQHF	TRBJ1-5	TRBV21-1
CASSYRIGGGAKNIQYF	TRBJ2-4	TRBV6-2/TRBV6-3
CASSLERGGIGTDTQYF	TRBJ2-3	TRBV11-2
CATSRGAGLNTGELFF	TRBJ2-2	TRBV15
CASSLYPGAIYEQYF	TRBJ2-7	TRBV7-3
CAWQNSISGNTIYF	TRBJ1-3	TRBV30
CASSYTGNTIYF	TRBJ1-3	TRBV5-1
CASSPGTGLKGGYTF	TRBJ1-2	TRBV7-2
CASSPTLNYGYTF	TRBJ1-2	TRBV6-5
CASSPPKAGNIQYF	TRBJ2-4	TRBV7-2
CASSQAGRGTEAFF	TRBJ1-1	TRBV3-1/TRBV3-2
CATLVRRGMNTEAFF	TRBJ1-1	TRBV19